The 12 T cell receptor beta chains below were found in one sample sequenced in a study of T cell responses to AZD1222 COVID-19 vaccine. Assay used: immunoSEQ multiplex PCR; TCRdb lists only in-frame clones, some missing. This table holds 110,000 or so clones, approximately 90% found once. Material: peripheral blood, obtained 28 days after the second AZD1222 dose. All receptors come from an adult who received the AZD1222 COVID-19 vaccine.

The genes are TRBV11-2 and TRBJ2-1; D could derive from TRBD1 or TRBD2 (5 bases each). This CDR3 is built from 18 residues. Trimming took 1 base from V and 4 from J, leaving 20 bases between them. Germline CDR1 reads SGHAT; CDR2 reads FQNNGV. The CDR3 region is CASSLARGRPPIYNEQFF. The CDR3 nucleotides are TGTGCCAGCAGCTTAGCGAGGGGACGCCCACCGATTTACAATGAGCAGTTCTTC.

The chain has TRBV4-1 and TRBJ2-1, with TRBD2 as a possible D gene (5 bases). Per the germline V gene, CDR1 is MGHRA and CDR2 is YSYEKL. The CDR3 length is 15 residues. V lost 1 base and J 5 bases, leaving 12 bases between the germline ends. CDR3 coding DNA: TGCGCCAGCAGCCAAGTGGGAAGAGGGAACAATGAGCAGTTCTTC. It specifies CASSQVGRGNNEQFF.

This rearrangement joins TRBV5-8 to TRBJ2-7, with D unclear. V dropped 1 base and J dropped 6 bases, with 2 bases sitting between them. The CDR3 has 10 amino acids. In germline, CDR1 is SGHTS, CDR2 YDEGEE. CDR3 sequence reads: CASSLSEQYF. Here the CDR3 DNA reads TGTGCCAGCAGCTTGTCCGAGCAGTACTTC.

The CDR3 spells CASSLYRRYSPLHF. The CDR3 DNA is TGTGCCAGCAGTTTATACAGAAGATATTCACCCCTCCACTTT. The chain is built from TRBV27 and TRBJ1-6; D is undetermined. This CDR3 contains 14 residues. CDR1 MNHEY and CDR2 SMNVEV come from the germline V gene (reference sequence). With 1 base removed from V and 8 bases from J, the gap between germline ends came to 9 bases.

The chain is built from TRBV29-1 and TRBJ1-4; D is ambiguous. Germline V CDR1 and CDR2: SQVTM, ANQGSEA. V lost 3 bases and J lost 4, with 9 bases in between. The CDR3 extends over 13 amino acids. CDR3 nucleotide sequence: TGCAGCGTTGAGAGCGGGAGTAATGAAAAACTGTTTTTT. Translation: CSVESGSNEKLFF.

The chain's CDR3 is CASSPRPGRLGTEAFF. The CDR3, as DNA: TGTGCCAGCAGCCCTCGCCCCGGGAGACTGGGCACTGAAGCTTTCTTT. This rearrangement joins TRBV13 to TRBJ1-1; D is unclear. The CDR3 runs 16 residues. The germline CDR1 and CDR2 sequences are PRHDT and FYEKMQ (reference sequence). Trimming took off 5 bases at V and 4 bases at J, with 20 bases between the two ends. Filled out from reference TRBV13 and TRBJ1-1, the complete variable domain reads AAGVIQSPRHLIKEKRETATLKCYPIPRHDTVYWYQQGPGQDPQFLISFYEKMQSDKGSIPDRFSAQQFSDYHSELNMSSLELGDSALYFCASSPRPGRLGTEAFFGQGTRLTVV.

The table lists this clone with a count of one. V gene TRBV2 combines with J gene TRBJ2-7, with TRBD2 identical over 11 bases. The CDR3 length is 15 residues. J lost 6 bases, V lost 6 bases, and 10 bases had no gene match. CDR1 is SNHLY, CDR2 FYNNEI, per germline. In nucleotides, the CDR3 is TGTGCCAGCAGCTATTCTACTAGCGGGAGAGTCGAGCAGTACTTC. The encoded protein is CASSYSTSGRVEQYF. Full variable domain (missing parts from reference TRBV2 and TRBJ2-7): EPEVTQTPSHQVTQMGQEVILRCVPISNHLYFYWYRQILGQKVEFLVSFYNNEISEKSEIFDDQFSVERPDGSNFTLKIRSTKLEDSAMYFCASSYSTSGRVEQYFGPGTRLTVT.

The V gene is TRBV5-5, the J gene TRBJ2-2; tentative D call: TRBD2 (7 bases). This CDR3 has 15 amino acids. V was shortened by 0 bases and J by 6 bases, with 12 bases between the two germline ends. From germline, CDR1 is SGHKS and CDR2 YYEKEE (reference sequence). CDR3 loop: CASSLAIGGPGELFF. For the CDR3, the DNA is TGTGCCAGCAGCTTGGCCATCGGGGGGCCCGGGGAGCTGTTTTTT.

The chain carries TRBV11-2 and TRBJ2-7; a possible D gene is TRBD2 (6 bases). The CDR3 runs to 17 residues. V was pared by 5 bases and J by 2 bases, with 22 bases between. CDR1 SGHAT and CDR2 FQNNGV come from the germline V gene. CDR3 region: CASSPGLTWGDPYEQYF. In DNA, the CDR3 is TGTGCCAGCAGCCCCGGGTTAACATGGGGGGACCCCTACGAGCAGTACTTC.

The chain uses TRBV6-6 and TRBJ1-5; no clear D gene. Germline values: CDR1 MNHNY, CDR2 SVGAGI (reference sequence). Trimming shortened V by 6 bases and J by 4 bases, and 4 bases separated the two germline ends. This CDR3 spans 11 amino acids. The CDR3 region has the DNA TGTGCCAGCAGACATAATCAGCCCCAGCATTTT. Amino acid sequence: CASRHNQPQHF.

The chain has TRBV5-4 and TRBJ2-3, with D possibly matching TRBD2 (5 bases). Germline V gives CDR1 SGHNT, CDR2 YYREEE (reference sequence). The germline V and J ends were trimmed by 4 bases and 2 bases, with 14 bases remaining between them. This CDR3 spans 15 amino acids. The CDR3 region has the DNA TGTGCCAGCAGCCCGGACGGGATAAACACAGATACGCAGTATTTT. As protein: CASSPDGINTDTQYF.

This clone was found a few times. This CDR3 is CASSRQGAGTEAFF. The CDR3 DNA sequence: TGTGCCAGCAGCCGACAGGGGGCAGGCACTGAAGCTTTCTTT. The chain recombines TRBV3-1 (or the pseudogene TRBV3-2) with TRBJ1-1, with 10 bases aligning to TRBD1. The CDR3 loop spans 14 amino acids. Germline V gene data show CDR1 as LGHDT and CDR2 as YNNKEL (reference sequence). The J segment lost 4 bases and the V segment lost 4 bases, leaving 3 bases of the junction unmatched.